The present T cell receptor beta chain was sequenced within a study of blood T cell repertoires in COVID-19. Across the whole study: The United States, Italy and Spain were the sources of the acute and convalescent COVID-19 samples. PBMCs, B-cell-depleted T cells, or T cells were the source of the cDNA or gDNA that made up the material.

How the authors handled the data: Nucleated cell counts were estimated from reference gene primer amplification. Method: immunoSEQ multiplex PCR; TCRdb's copy keeps in-frame clones and lacks some. D and trimming come from the DNA, and the V and J calls and clone size come from that table. The data hold 100,000 to 110,000 clones, with around four fifths observed a single time. This clonotype was obtained from a woman aged 70-85 years with acute or convalescent COVID-19. Sequencing input: peripheral blood.

In DNA form, the CDR3 reads TGTGCCAGCAGTTCCACCGGGACTAGCGGGGGTTACGAGCAGTACTTC. It encodes CASSSTGTSGGYEQYF. The chain links TRBV6-5 to TRBJ2-7, with TRBD2 matching 14 bases. The V segment lost 4 bases and the J segment 4 bases; nucleotides outside the gene matches: 6. Germline V gene lookup returns CDR1 MNHEY and CDR2 SVGAGI. This CDR3 has 16 amino acids.